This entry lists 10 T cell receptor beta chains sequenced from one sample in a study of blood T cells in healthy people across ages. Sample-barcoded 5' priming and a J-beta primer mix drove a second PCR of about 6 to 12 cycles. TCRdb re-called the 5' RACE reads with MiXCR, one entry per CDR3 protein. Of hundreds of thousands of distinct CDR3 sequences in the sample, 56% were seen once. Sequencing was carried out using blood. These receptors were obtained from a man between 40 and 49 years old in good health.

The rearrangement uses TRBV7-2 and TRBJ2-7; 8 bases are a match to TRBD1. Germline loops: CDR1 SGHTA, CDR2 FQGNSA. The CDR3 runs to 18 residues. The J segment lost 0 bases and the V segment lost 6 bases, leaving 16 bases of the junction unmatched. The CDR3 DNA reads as TGTGCCAGCAGTTTAAATCGGCAGGGGGCGGTAGGCTCCTACGAGCAGTACTTC. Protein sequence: CASSLNRQGAVGSYEQYF.

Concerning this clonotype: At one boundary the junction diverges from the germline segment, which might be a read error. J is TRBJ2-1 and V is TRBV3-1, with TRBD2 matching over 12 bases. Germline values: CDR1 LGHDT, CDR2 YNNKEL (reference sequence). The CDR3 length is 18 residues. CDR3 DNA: TGTGCCAGCAGCCTACTAGGACTAGCGGGGAGAAACTACAAGGAGCAGTTCTTC. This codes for CASSLLGLAGRNYKEQFF.

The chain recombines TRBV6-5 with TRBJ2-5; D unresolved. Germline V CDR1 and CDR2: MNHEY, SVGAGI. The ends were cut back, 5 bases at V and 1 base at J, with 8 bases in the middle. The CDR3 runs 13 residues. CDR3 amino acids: CASSAQAQETQYF. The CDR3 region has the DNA TGTGCCAGCAGTGCCCAGGCCCAAGAGACCCAGTACTTC.

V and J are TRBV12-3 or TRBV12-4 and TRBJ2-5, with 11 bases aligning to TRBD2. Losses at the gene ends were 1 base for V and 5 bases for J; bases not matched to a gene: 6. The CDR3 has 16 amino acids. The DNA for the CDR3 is TGTGCCAGCAGTTTAGGGCTAGCGGGGGGAACGGAGACCCAGTACTTC. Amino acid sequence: CASSLGLAGGTETQYF.

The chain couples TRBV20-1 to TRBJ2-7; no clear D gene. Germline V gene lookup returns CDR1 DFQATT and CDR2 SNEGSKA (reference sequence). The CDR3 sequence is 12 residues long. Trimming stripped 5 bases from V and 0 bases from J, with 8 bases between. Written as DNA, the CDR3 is TGCAGTGCTGACGACACCTCCTACGAGCAGTACTTC. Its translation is CSADDTSYEQYF.

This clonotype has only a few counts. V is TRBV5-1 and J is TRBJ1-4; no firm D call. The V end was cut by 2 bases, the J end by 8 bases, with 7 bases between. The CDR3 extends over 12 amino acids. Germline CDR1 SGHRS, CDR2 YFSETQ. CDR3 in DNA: TGCGCCAGCAGCTTAGGTAGAGAAAAACTGTTTTTT. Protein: CASSLGREKLFF.

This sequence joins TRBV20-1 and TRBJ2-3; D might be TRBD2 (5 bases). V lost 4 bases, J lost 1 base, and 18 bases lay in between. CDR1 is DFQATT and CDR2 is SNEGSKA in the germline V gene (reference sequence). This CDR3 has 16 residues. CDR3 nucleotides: TGCAGTGCTACAATTATCGAGGGCTTGCGCACAGATACGCAGTATTTT. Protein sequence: CSATIIEGLRTDTQYF.

In DNA, the CDR3 is TGCAGTGCTAGGATATCGGGCCCATTCGATTCATGGATGGAGACCCAGTACTTC. This gives the protein CSARISGPFDSWMETQYF. V is TRBV20-1 and J is TRBJ2-5; D not certain. Trimming removed 3 bases at V and 5 bases at J, with 28 bases between. CDR3 length equals 18 residues. CDR1 is DFQATT and CDR2 is SNEGSKA in the germline V gene (reference sequence).

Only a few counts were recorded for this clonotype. The CDR3 DNA follows: TGTGCCAGCAGGGGTGGACACTCTTACGAGCAGTACTTC. Its protein is CASRGGHSYEQYF. The chain links TRBV5-6 to TRBJ2-5; D may be TRBD1 (5 bases). The closer fit of TRBJ2-7 to the DNA end suggests the J call may be wrong. CDR3 length: 13 amino acids. The germline V gene encodes CDR1 SGHDT and CDR2 YYEEEE.

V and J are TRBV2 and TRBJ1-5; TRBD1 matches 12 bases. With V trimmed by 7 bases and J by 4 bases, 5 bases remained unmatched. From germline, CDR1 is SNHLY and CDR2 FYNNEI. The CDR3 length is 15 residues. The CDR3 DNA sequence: TGTGCCAGCACTGGGACAGGGGGCGGGAATCAGCCCCAGCATTTT. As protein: CASTGTGGGNQPQHF.